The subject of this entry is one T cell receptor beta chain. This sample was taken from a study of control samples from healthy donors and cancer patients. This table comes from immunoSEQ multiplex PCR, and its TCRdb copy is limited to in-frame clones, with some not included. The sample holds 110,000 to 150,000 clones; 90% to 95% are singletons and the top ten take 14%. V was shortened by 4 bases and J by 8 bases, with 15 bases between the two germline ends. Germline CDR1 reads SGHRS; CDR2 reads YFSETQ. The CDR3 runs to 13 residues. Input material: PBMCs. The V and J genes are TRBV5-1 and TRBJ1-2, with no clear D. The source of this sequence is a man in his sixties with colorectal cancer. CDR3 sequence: CASSESSFRGYTF. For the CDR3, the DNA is TGCGCCAGCAGCGAATCAAGTTTTAGGGGCTACACCTTC.